Listed below are T cell receptor beta chains from one sample, sequenced in a study of brain metastases from non-small cell lung cancer. The method was immunoSEQ multiplex PCR; TCRdb's version includes in-frame clones alone and lacks a portion of them. Of thousands of clones in the sample, around four fifths were seen once. The sequencing sample was made of primary lung tumor tissue. These receptors came from a donor aged 40 or older with non-small cell lung cancer. CDR3s include the opening cysteine and the closing phenylalanine or tryptophan. The D gene is left open where the match is weak. Clone size appears in some rows only: once, few, many, or a class for an expanded clone.

V: TRBV7-2; D: -; J: TRBJ1-3; size: -; DNA: TGTGCCAGCAGCTCAGGGACAGGAAACACCATATATTTT; CDR3: CASSSGTGNTIYF
V: TRBV2; D: -; J: TRBJ1-1; size: medium-sized; DNA: TGTGCCAGCGAAACAGGTTACACTGAAGCTTTCTTT; CDR3: CASETGYTEAFF
V: TRBV5-1; D: -; J: TRBJ2-1; size: -; DNA: TGCGCCAGCAGCTTCGCTAAGTCGGCCTACAATGAGCAGTTCTTC; CDR3: CASSFAKSAYNEQFF
V: TRBV5-5; D: -; J: TRBJ1-2; size: -; DNA: TGTGCCAGCAGCTTGGATTTCGGCTATGGCTACACCTTC; CDR3: CASSLDFGYGYTF
V: TRBV4-2; D: -; J: TRBJ1-4; size: -; DNA: TGTGCCAGCAGCCGATTTTATGAAAAACTGTTTTTT; CDR3: CASSRFYEKLFF
V: TRBV5-5; D: -; J: TRBJ2-2; size: -; DNA: TGTGCCAGCAGCTTGGAGTTGGGGACCGGGGAGCTGTTTTTT; CDR3: CASSLELGTGELFF
V: TRBV18; D: -; J: TRBJ1-2; size: -; DNA: TGTGCCAGCTCACCAAAGGAGGGGTACTATGGCTACACCTTC; CDR3: CASSPKEGYYGYTF
V: TRBV3-1/TRBV3-2; D: -; J: TRBJ2-7; size: -; DNA: TGTGCCAGCACCATCTGGAGCGGAGGGGTCGGCGAGCAGTACTTC; CDR3: CASTIWSGGVGEQYF
V: TRBV29-1; D: TRBD1; J: TRBJ1-1; size: few; DNA: TGCAGCGTGCCTGAAGAGTGGACAGGGGGCAGAGGGGACACTGAAGCTTTCTTT; CDR3: CSVPEEWTGGRGDTEAFF
V: TRBV19; D: -; J: TRBJ2-5; size: few; DNA: TGTGCCAGTAGTGGGGATCAAGAGACCCAGTACTTC; CDR3: CASSGDQETQYF
V: TRBV7-6; D: TRBD1; J: TRBJ1-6; size: -; DNA: TGTGCCAGCAACTTAGGAGGTGGGACAGGGGTTAAATTTTCTTCACCCCTCCACTTT; CDR3: CASNLGGGTGVKFSSPLHF
V: TRBV25-1; D: TRBD1; J: TRBJ1-6; size: -; DNA: TGTGCCAGCAGTGGACATGGGACAGGGGATAATTCACCCTTCCACTTT; CDR3: CASSGHGTGDNSPFHF
V: TRBV28; D: TRBD2; J: TRBJ2-1; size: -; DNA: TGTACCAGCAGTTTATCCTCGGCTAGCGGGGGTGATGAGCAGTTCTTC; CDR3: CTSSLSSASGGDEQFF
V: TRBV18; D: -; J: TRBJ1-2; size: -; DNA: TGTGCCAGCTCACCAGGCCAGAGAGACTATGGCTACACCTTC; CDR3: CASSPGQRDYGYTF
V: TRBV5-1; D: -; J: TRBJ2-3; size: -; DNA: TGCGCCAGCAGCCCAGGTCCTGGATTCACAGATACGCAGTATTTT; CDR3: CASSPGPGFTDTQYF
V: TRBV5-4; D: TRBD1; J: TRBJ1-1; size: -; DNA: TGTGCCAGCAGCTGGACAGGGGAGGATACTGAAGCTTTCTTT; CDR3: CASSWTGEDTEAFF
V: TRBV18; D: -; J: TRBJ1-1; size: -; DNA: TGTGCCAGCTCACCGAGACAGGTGACGAACACTGAAACTTTCTTT; CDR3: CASSPRQVTNTETFF
V: TRBV7-9; D: TRBD1; J: TRBJ1-3; size: -; DNA: TGTGCCAGCAGCCGTCAGGGGGCGGCTGGAAACACCATATATTTT; CDR3: CASSRQGAAGNTIYF
V: TRBV9; D: TRBD1; J: TRBJ2-2; size: -; DNA: TGTGCCAGCAGCGTTGGGACAGGGGGTCGAGGGGAGCTGTTTTTT; CDR3: CASSVGTGGRGELFF
V: TRBV28; D: TRBD1; J: TRBJ2-4; size: few; DNA: TGTGCCAGCAGTTCGCAGGGGGCTAAAAACATTCAGTACTTC; CDR3: CASSSQGAKNIQYF
V: TRBV4-1; D: TRBD2; J: TRBJ2-1; size: once; DNA: TGCGCCAGCAGCCACACCTCTAGCGGGAGCTCCTACAATGAGCAGTTCTTC; CDR3: CASSHTSSGSSYNEQFF
V: TRBV9; D: -; J: TRBJ2-7; size: -; DNA: TGTGCCAGCAGCGAAGGGACCTCCTACGAGCAGTACTTC; CDR3: CASSEGTSYEQYF
V: TRBV4-2; D: -; J: TRBJ2-7; size: -; DNA: TGTGCCAGCAGCCAAGACAGAGACTACGAGCAGTACTTC; CDR3: CASSQDRDYEQYF
V: TRBV30; D: -; J: TRBJ2-2; size: -; DNA: TGTGCCTGGAGTGGAATAGGAGGCCGAGGGACCGGGGAGCTGTTTTTT; CDR3: CAWSGIGGRGTGELFF
V: TRBV19; D: -; J: TRBJ1-1; size: -; DNA: TGTGCCAGTAGTATAGCGGACATCCCCGGGGCTGAAGCTTTCTTT; CDR3: CASSIADIPGAEAFF
V: TRBV5-4; D: -; J: TRBJ1-6; size: -; DNA: TGTGCCAGCAGCTTTGACGGGTCACCCCTCCACTTT; CDR3: CASSFDGSPLHF
V: TRBV15; D: TRBD2; J: TRBJ2-7; size: -; DNA: TGTGCCACCAGCGGAGGGAGCGGGGGGGCCGACGAGCAGTACTTC; CDR3: CATSGGSGGADEQYF
V: TRBV6-2/TRBV6-3; D: -; J: TRBJ1-2; size: -; DNA: TGTGCCAGCAGCTCAGGACCAGGAGGTAACTATGGCTACACCTTC; CDR3: CASSSGPGGNYGYTF
V: TRBV10-2; D: -; J: TRBJ1-1; size: -; DNA: TGCGCCGTAAGGTCCACTGAAGCTTTCTTT; CDR3: CAVRSTEAFF
V: TRBV12-3/TRBV12-4; D: -; J: TRBJ2-5; size: -; DNA: TGTGCCAGCAGGAGGGGGTTTCAAGAGACCCAGTACTTC; CDR3: CASRRGFQETQYF
V: TRBV21-1; D: -; J: TRBJ1-5; size: -; DNA: TGTGCCAGCAGCAAAGTATTATCCGGGGGCAATCAGCCCCAGCATTTT; CDR3: CASSKVLSGGNQPQHF
V: TRBV19; D: -; J: TRBJ1-2; size: -; DNA: TGTGCCAGTAGTATGAACCGACGGTCCGAATCCCTAGGCTACACCTTC; CDR3: CASSMNRRSESLGYTF
V: TRBV19; D: -; J: TRBJ2-2; size: -; DNA: TGTGCCAGTAGTACCCTAGACTCAGGGGCCGGGGAGCTGTTTTTT; CDR3: CASSTLDSGAGELFF
V: TRBV27; D: -; J: TRBJ1-4; size: -; DNA: TGTGCCAGCAGTTTAAAGAGACAGAGTACAACTAATGAAAAACTGTTTTTT; CDR3: CASSLKRQSTTNEKLFF
V: TRBV11-3; D: TRBD1; J: TRBJ2-3; size: -; DNA: TGTGCCAGCAGCTCCCCGGGACAGGGCTCAGATACGCAGTATTTT; CDR3: CASSSPGQGSDTQYF